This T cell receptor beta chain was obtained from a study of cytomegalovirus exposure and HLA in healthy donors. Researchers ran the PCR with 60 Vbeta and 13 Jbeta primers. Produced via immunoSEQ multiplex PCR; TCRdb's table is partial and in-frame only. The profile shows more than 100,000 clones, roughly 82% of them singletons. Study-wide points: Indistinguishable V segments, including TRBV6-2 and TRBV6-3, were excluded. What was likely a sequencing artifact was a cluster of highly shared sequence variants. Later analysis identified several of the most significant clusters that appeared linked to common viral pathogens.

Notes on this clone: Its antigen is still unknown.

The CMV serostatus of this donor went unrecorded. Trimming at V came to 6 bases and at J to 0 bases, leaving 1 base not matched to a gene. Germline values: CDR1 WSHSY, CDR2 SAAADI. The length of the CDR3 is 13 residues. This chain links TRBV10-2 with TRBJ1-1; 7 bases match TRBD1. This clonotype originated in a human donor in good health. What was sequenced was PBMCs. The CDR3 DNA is TGCGCCAGCAGGGGACAGATGAACACTGAAGCTTTCTTT. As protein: CASRGQMNTEAFF.